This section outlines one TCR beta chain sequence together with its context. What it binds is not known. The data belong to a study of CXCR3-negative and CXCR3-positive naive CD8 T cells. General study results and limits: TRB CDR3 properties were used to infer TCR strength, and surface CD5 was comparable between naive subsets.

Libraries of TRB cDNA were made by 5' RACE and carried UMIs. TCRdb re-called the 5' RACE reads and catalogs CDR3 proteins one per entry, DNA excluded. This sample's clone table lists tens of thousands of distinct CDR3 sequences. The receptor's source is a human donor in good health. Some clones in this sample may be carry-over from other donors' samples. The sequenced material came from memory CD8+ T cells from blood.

CDR3 in amino acids: CASSVDRLYNEQFF. The rearrangement uses TRBV9 and TRBJ2-1; TCRdb calls TRBD1, which cannot be checked without DNA. There are 14 residues in the CDR3. Germline-derived CDR1 and CDR2 are SGDLS and YYNGEE.